What follows are 31 T cell receptor beta chains derived from one specimen sequenced in a study of shared clonotypes between healthy human individuals. Sequencing was performed with immunoSEQ multiplex PCR; in TCRdb, only in-frame clones are kept and a portion is missing. The table shows around 650,000 clones, with 95% to 96% occurring only once. CD45RO-negative CD8 cells positively selected for CCR7 made up the naive population, which excluded terminally differentiated effector memory CD45RA+ cells. The source material was naive CD8+ T cells sorted from blood. These receptors originate from a woman aged 30 to 39 in good health.

This chain joins TRBV4-1 and TRBJ2-5; TRBD2 matches at 9 bases. In germline, CDR1 is MGHRA, CDR2 YSYEKL. This CDR3 has 16 residues. V shed 1 base and J 3 bases; nucleotides not matched to a gene: 6. This CDR3 is CASSQAYGLAKETQYF. Written as DNA, the CDR3 is TGCGCCAGCAGCCAAGCCTACGGACTAGCGAAAGAGACCCAGTACTTC.

The rearrangement uses TRBV19 and TRBJ2-5; TRBD1 matches 9 bases. This CDR3 is built from 17 residues. The junction had 13 bases not matched to a gene; V was cut back by 3 bases and J by 5 bases. Germline V gene sequence: CDR1 LNHDA, CDR2 SQIVND (reference sequence). The CDR3 protein is CASSIGDREFLLETQYF. The CDR3 DNA is TGTGCCAGTAGTATTGGGGACAGGGAGTTTTTGTTGGAGACCCAGTACTTC.

This CDR3 reads CASSEGTGRGKDEQYF. CDR3 DNA: TGTGCCAGCAGTGAAGGGACAGGGAGAGGGAAAGACGAGCAGTACTTC. The V gene is TRBV2, the J gene TRBJ2-7; 8 nucleotides line up with TRBD1. The CDR3 has 16 residues. The germline gives CDR1 SNHLY, CDR2 FYNNEI. With V trimmed by 1 base and J by 5 bases, 10 bases remained unmatched.

This chain joins TRBV27 and TRBJ2-7, with 7 nucleotides matching TRBD2. The CDR3 is 17 amino acids. V was clipped by 2 bases and J by 4 bases; unmatched bases: 14. The V gene's germline CDR1 is MNHEY and CDR2 SMNVEV (reference sequence). The chain's CDR3 is CASSLRDSASGFYEQYF. CDR3 sequence (DNA): TGTGCCAGCAGTTTAAGAGACTCGGCTAGCGGATTTTACGAGCAGTACTTC.

In nucleotides, the CDR3 is TGCAGTGCTAGATTTGCTGAAGCTTTCTTT. Encoded protein: CSARFAEAFF. The chain is built from TRBV20-1 and TRBJ1-1; D is uncertain. This CDR3 is built from 10 residues. V dropped 2 bases and J dropped 6 bases, with 4 bases sitting between them. The germline gives CDR1 DFQATT, CDR2 SNEGSKA (reference sequence).

Concerning this clone itself: Other DNA sequences in the sample encode the same CDR3. J is TRBJ2-7 and V is TRBV27; 8 positions agree with TRBD1. CDR3 length: 14 residues. With V trimmed by 3 bases and J by 2 bases, 3 bases remained unmatched. Germline lookup yields CDR1 MNHEY and CDR2 SMNVEV (reference sequence). The CDR3 DNA follows: TGTGCCAGCAGTTTCAGGGGGCCGACCTACGAGCAGTACTTC. Translated: CASSFRGPTYEQYF.

The chain carries TRBV28 and TRBJ2-1; possible D gene TRBD2, 6 bases. Germline loops: CDR1 MDHEN, CDR2 SYDVKM. The CDR3 is 15 amino acids. V was shortened by 3 bases and J by 8 bases, with 17 bases between the two germline ends. CDR3 protein: CASSLEREFVDEQFF. In nucleotides, the CDR3 is TGTGCCAGCAGTTTGGAACGGGAGTTCGTGGATGAGCAGTTCTTC.

The chain is built from TRBV10-1 and TRBJ2-7, with D perhaps matching TRBD1 or TRBD2 (5 bases each). V lost 0 bases, J lost 6 bases, and 15 bases lay in between. Germline V gene lookup returns CDR1 WNHNN and CDR2 SYGVQD (reference sequence). The CDR3 totals 15 residues. The CDR3 loop reads CASSESATGLREQYF. DNA for the CDR3: TGCGCCAGCAGTGAGTCGGCGACGGGGCTCCGCGAGCAGTACTTC.

This rearrangement joins TRBV9 to TRBJ2-3, with unresolved D. Trimming took off 4 bases at V and 4 bases at J, with 7 bases between the two ends. This CDR3 is 12 amino acids long. The germline V gene encodes CDR1 SGDLS and CDR2 YYNGEE. The CDR3 is CASSPDSDTQYF. The CDR3, as DNA: TGTGCCAGCAGCCCAGACTCAGATACGCAGTATTTT. The whole variable domain, remainder taken from reference TRBV9 and TRBJ2-3, is DSGVTQTPKHLITATGQRVTLRCSPRSGDLSVYWYQQSLDQGLQFLIQYYNGEERAKGNILERFSAQQFPDLHSELNLSSLELGDSALYFCASSPDSDTQYFGPGTRLTVL.

V usage is TRBV15 and J usage is TRBJ2-2, with D maybe TRBD2 (5 bases). Germline V gene lookup returns CDR1 LNHNV and CDR2 YYDKDF (reference sequence). CDR3 length: 14 amino acids. Trimming removed 8 bases from V and 3 bases from J, with 13 bases in between. For the CDR3, the DNA is TGTGCCACCTCGGGGAGAACCTACACCGGGGAGCTGTTTTTT. Residues: CATSGRTYTGELFF.

The sample holds one count of this clone. This chain connects TRBV19 to TRBJ2-3, with TRBD1 as a possible D gene (6 bases). V was shortened by 5 bases and J by 2 bases, with 23 bases between the two germline ends. This CDR3 has 18 residues. Germline V gene lookup returns CDR1 LNHDA and CDR2 SQIVND (reference sequence). CDR3: CASSDSNAGAGYTDTQYF. The DNA of the CDR3 is TGTGCCAGTAGTGACTCTAACGCAGGGGCAGGGTACACAGATACGCAGTATTTT.

This chain uses TRBV9 with TRBJ2-2; 7 bases map to TRBD2. CDR1 and CDR2 (germline): SGDLS, YYNGEE. CDR3 length equals 14 residues. Trimming at V came to 6 bases and at J to 9 bases, leaving 11 bases not matched to a gene. Here the CDR3 reads CASNQGGLSRELFF. CDR3 coding DNA: TGTGCCAGCAATCAGGGAGGGCTATCAAGGGAGCTGTTTTTT.

This chain uses TRBV5-5 with TRBJ2-1; D gene uncertain. CDR3 length: 16 amino acids. The V gene's germline CDR1 is SGHKS and CDR2 YYEKEE (reference sequence). V dropped 0 bases and J dropped 0 bases, with 10 bases sitting between them. The CDR3 sequence is CASSLGAVRSYNEQFF. CDR3 DNA: TGTGCCAGCAGCTTGGGAGCAGTCCGCTCCTACAATGAGCAGTTCTTC.

The chain carries TRBV13 and TRBJ2-3; TRBD2 might be the D (6 bases). There are 15 residues in the CDR3. V was cut by 5 bases and J by 2 bases, with 14 bases left in between. Germline CDR1 and CDR2: PRHDT and FYEKMQ (reference sequence). In DNA, the CDR3 is TGTGCCAGCAGCCCGGGACTGGGGGACACAGATACGCAGTATTTT. Its protein is CASSPGLGDTDTQYF.

The chain links TRBV9 to TRBJ2-5, with a tentative D call TRBD2 (6 bases). The J call may be incorrect, as the DNA end agrees better with TRBJ2-7. CDR1 and CDR2 from the germline V gene are SGDLS and YYNGEE. The CDR3 has 15 amino acids. The CDR3 loop reads CASSPISGGFYEQYF. CDR3 bases: TGTGCCAGCAGCCCGATCAGCGGAGGGTTTTACGAGCAGTACTTC.

The V gene is TRBV5-1, the J gene TRBJ1-5; D unresolved. Germline V gene data show CDR1 as SGHRS and CDR2 as YFSETQ. The V end was cut by 7 bases, the J end by 8 bases, with 10 bases between. The CDR3 extends over 11 amino acids. The CDR3 DNA sequence: TGCGCCAGCGTCCGGGTGGAGCCCCAGCATTTT. Protein product: CASVRVEPQHF.

The chain combines TRBV27 with TRBJ1-1; D is ambiguous. Germline values: CDR1 MNHEY, CDR2 SMNVEV (reference sequence). The CDR3 extends over 14 amino acids. The germline V and J ends were trimmed by 4 bases and 3 bases, with 12 bases remaining between them. For the CDR3, the DNA is TGTGCCAGCAGTTCCGCCTTCCCATACACTGAAGCTTTCTTT. Its translation: CASSSAFPYTEAFF.

This chain links TRBV28 with TRBJ2-7; 10 positions agree with TRBD2. V was pared by 10 bases and J by 3 bases, with 3 bases of the junction left unmatched. This CDR3 is built from 12 residues. Germline V gives CDR1 MDHEN, CDR2 SYDVKM. CDR3 nucleotides: TGTGCCACGGGACTAGCGAGCTACGAGCAGTACTTC. Translated, it gives CATGLASYEQYF.

The chain links TRBV9 to TRBJ2-3; perhaps TRBD2 as D (5 bases). V was shortened by 4 bases and J by 2 bases, with 17 bases between the two germline ends. This CDR3 is 16 amino acids long. Germline CDR1 SGDLS, CDR2 YYNGEE. CDR3 coding DNA: TGTGCCAGCAGCCCCCTCAGCGGAGAAATCACAGATACGCAGTATTTT. This codes for CASSPLSGEITDTQYF.

V is TRBV27 and J is TRBJ1-1; perhaps TRBD1 as D (5 bases). V was pared by 3 bases and J by 2 bases, with 13 bases between. Germline V gene data show CDR1 as MNHEY and CDR2 as SMNVEV (reference sequence). This CDR3 comprises 15 residues. CDR3 region: CASSLIPGFNTEAFF. CDR3 nucleotides: TGTGCCAGCAGTTTGATTCCAGGGTTCAACACTGAAGCTTTCTTT.

V is TRBV10-3 and J is TRBJ2-7, with D hard to call. With 1 base removed from V and 1 base from J, the gap between germline ends came to 14 bases. Germline CDR1 reads ENHRY; CDR2 reads SYGVKD. The length of the CDR3 is 16 residues. CDR3 residues: CAISELRLQTSYEQYF. The CDR3 coding sequence is TGTGCCATCAGTGAGTTGAGACTCCAAACATCCTACGAGCAGTACTTC.

The V call is TRBV28, the J call TRBJ1-1; D is possibly TRBD1 (5 bases). Germline V CDR1 and CDR2: MDHEN, SYDVKM. The CDR3 is 16 residues long. Between the trimmed V and J ends, which lost 1 base and 1 base, there was a span of 13 bases. The CDR3 DNA reads as TGTGCCAGCAGTTTATTGGCAGGGAGCGGGAACACTGAAGCTTTCTTT. This translates into CASSLLAGSGNTEAFF.

The chain has TRBV28 and TRBJ1-3, with 7 bases fitting TRBD1. Unmatched junction bases numbered 4, after V lost 2 bases and J lost 0 bases. The CDR3 has 16 residues. Per the germline V gene, CDR1 is MDHEN and CDR2 is SYDVKM. The CDR3 spells CASSLDRASSGNTIYF. The CDR3 nucleotides are TGTGCCAGCAGTTTAGACAGGGCTTCCTCTGGAAACACCATATATTTT.

V and J are TRBV7-9 and TRBJ2-1; the D gene is possibly TRBD2 (5 bases). Per germline, CDR1 SEHNR and CDR2 FQNEAQ (reference sequence). Trimming left V 6 bases short and J 7 bases short, with 13 bases between. This CDR3 is 13 amino acids long. The CDR3, as DNA: TGTGCCAGCAGACTCCGAGGGTCTAATGAGCAGTTCTTC. Its translation: CASRLRGSNEQFF.

J is TRBJ2-7 and V is TRBV2, with D possibly matching TRBD2 (6 bases). Trimming took off 0 bases at V and 4 bases at J, with 13 bases between the two ends. CDR3 length: 15 amino acids. Germline V gene lookup returns CDR1 SNHLY and CDR2 FYNNEI. CDR3: CASSEALTGVYEQYF. For the CDR3, the DNA is TGTGCCAGCAGTGAAGCGCTTACGGGGGTGTACGAGCAGTACTTC.

The CDR3 is CASSGGQGPNEQFF. CDR3 bases: TGTGCCAGCAGCGGCGGACAGGGACCTAATGAGCAGTTCTTC. V gene TRBV5-6 combines with J gene TRBJ2-1, with 8 positions matching TRBD1. CDR3 length equals 14 residues. The germline gives CDR1 SGHDT, CDR2 YYEEEE. J lost 7 bases, V lost 4 bases, and 7 bases had no gene match.

This chain links TRBV2 with TRBJ2-7, with a possible D match to TRBD1 (5 bases). V dropped 8 bases and J dropped 0 bases, with 11 bases sitting between them. This CDR3 is built from 13 residues. Germline-derived CDR1 and CDR2 are SNHLY and FYNNEI. The CDR3 here is CASGEGVSYEQYF. DNA for the CDR3: TGTGCCAGCGGCGAAGGGGTCTCCTACGAGCAGTACTTC. The full variable domain, with the rest looked up from reference TRBV2 and TRBJ2-7, is EPEVTQTPSHQVTQMGQEVILRCVPISNHLYFYWYRQILGQKVEFLVSFYNNEISEKSEIFDDQFSVERPDGSNFTLKIRSTKLEDSAMYFCASGEGVSYEQYFGPGTRLTVT.

The V gene is TRBV28, the J gene TRBJ2-7; D possibly corresponds to TRBD2 (6 bases). The CDR3 is 18 amino acids. The V gene's germline CDR1 is MDHEN and CDR2 SYDVKM. The V and J ends lost 1 base and 4 bases respectively, with 23 bases between them. In nucleotides, the CDR3 is TGTGCCAGCAGTTTATATTCAGGTGGACCGGGACTGAGATACGAGCAGTACTTC. As protein: CASSLYSGGPGLRYEQYF.

This chain uses TRBV11-2 with TRBJ2-3; TRBD2 aligns across 8 bases. Germline V gives CDR1 SGHAT, CDR2 FQNNGV. Trimming removed 6 bases from V and 2 bases from J; junction bases left unmatched: 7. CDR3 length: 15 amino acids. The CDR3 reads CASSSPAGVTDTQYF. CDR3 DNA: TGTGCCAGCAGTTCGCCAGCGGGAGTCACAGATACGCAGTATTTT.

This clone was detected only a few times. The same CDR3 can be traced to other DNA sequences in this sample. The chain recombines TRBV5-1 with TRBJ2-7; D not certain. Trimming removed 3 bases from V and 0 bases from J, with 4 bases in between. Germline V CDR1 and CDR2: SGHRS, YFSETQ. The CDR3 is 12 amino acids. The CDR3 bases are TGCGCCAGCAGCTCTAGCTCCTACGAGCAGTACTTC. Its protein is CASSSSSYEQYF.

The chain combines TRBV10-2 with TRBJ1-1, with D unclear. Germline CDR1 WSHSY, CDR2 SAAADI. The CDR3 spans 13 residues. Between the trimmed V and J ends, which lost 4 bases and 2 bases, there was a span of 8 bases. In nucleotides, the CDR3 is TGCGCCAGCAGTGGTGGAGCCAACACTGAAGCTTTCTTT. Its translation is CASSGGANTEAFF.